This T cell receptor beta chain was documented in a study of T cell clones after liver transplantation. Study details: Immunosuppression withdrawal was tried within 2 years after liver transplantation in this trial. General study points: A significant post-transplant drop in circulating graft-donor-reactive CD4 TCRbeta sequences occurred in most of the 8 subjects. Rather than being deleted, graft donor-reactive T cells may have moved into the graft.

As regards this clone: What it binds is not known.

TCRdb's table, derived via immunoSEQ multiplex PCR, lists solely in-frame clones and lacks some. The top ten clones hold roughly a third of a sample with 6,500 or so clones, approximately 79% of them seen once. Germline assignment: CDR1 KGHSH and CDR2 LQKENI. Trimming removed 3 bases from V and 3 bases from J, with 6 bases in between. This CDR3 spans 13 amino acids. The receptor was derived from a human patient who received a liver transplant. Some of these T cells may belong to the graft donor. Specimen: CD8+ T cells from blood, collected 24 months after liver transplant. The chain carries TRBV18 and TRBJ1-5; D unclear. CDR3 DNA sequence: TGTGCCAGCTCACCGGGGTACAATCAGCCCCAGCATTTT. Translating it yields CASSPGYNQPQHF.